This TCR beta chain was sequenced during a study of beta chain features in type 1 diabetes. This clone has just a few counts. Its antigen is still unknown. Study-wide findings and caveats: The cDNA sequencing approach could over-represent high-TCR-expressing cells. TCRB CDR3 length was moderately but significantly reduced in all four CD4+ subsets of Type 1 diabetes patients. There was no resolution here of whether HLA type influences TCRB rearrangement. Compared with healthy donors, patients appeared to share more similar naive, central memory and regulatory TCRB repertoires.

Investigators reverse transcribed all isolated RNA, so they sequenced expressed TCRB transcripts. Profiled with immunoSEQ multiplex PCR; TCRdb holds only in-frame clones, not every one. The sample consists of roughly 150,000 clones, about a tenth of them appearing once. The sequence derives from a young man with type 1 diabetes. Input material: central memory CD4+ T cells from blood.

CDR3: CASSGQTNYGYTF. The CDR3 nucleotides read TGTGCCAGCTCGGGACAGACTAACTATGGCTACACCTTC. The rearrangement uses TRBV2 and TRBJ1-2; 7 bases align to TRBD1. This CDR3 has 13 residues. CDR1 and CDR2 (germline): SNHLY, FYNNEI. V lost 8 bases and J lost 0; bases outside the gene matches: 3.